Shown below are 29 T cell receptor beta chains from a single sample sequenced in a study of cytomegalovirus exposure and HLA in healthy donors. The protocol was immunoSEQ multiplex PCR, while the TCRdb copy is restricted to in-frame clones and leaves out a portion. The table lists about 73,000 clones, around 94% of them singletons, with approximately 3% in the top ten. The specimen sequenced was PBMCs. Receptor source: a woman aged 18-29 years in good health and CMV-seropositive.

The chain joins TRBV6-5 to TRBJ2-1, with 9 bases lining up with TRBD2. The CDR3 runs 15 residues. CDR1 and CDR2 from the germline V gene are MNHEY and SVGAGI. J gave up 5 bases and V 6 bases, and 8 bases lay outside the gene matches. The CDR3 reads CASSSTSGTHNEQFF. The CDR3 region has the DNA TGTGCCAGCAGCTCGACTAGCGGAACGCACAATGAGCAGTTCTTC.

The J gene is TRBJ2-7, the V gene TRBV2, with D possibly being TRBD1 (5 bases). The CDR3 totals 14 residues. V was cut by 5 bases and J by 0 bases, with 11 bases left in between. Germline V gene data show CDR1 as SNHLY and CDR2 as FYNNEI. In nucleotides, the CDR3 is TGTGCCAGCAGTCCCAGGGTCGTCTCCTACGAGCAGTACTTC. Its translation: CASSPRVVSYEQYF. Using reference TRBV2 and TRBJ2-7 for the parts outside the CDR3, the full variable domain is EPEVTQTPSHQVTQMGQEVILRCVPISNHLYFYWYRQILGQKVEFLVSFYNNEISEKSEIFDDQFSVERPDGSNFTLKIRSTKLEDSAMYFCASSPRVVSYEQYFGPGTRLTVT.

V gene TRBV2 combines with J gene TRBJ2-1, with D uncertain. This CDR3 spans 13 amino acids. Per the germline V gene, CDR1 is SNHLY and CDR2 is FYNNEI. V lost 4 bases and J 4 bases, leaving 8 bases between the germline ends. The chain's CDR3 is CASSGGRYNEQFF. In DNA form, the CDR3 reads TGTGCCAGCAGTGGCGGCAGATACAATGAGCAGTTCTTC.

The chain carries TRBV6-1 and TRBJ1-3; no definite D call. CDR1 MNHNS and CDR2 SASEGT come from the germline V gene. Trimming took off 6 bases at V and 0 bases at J, with 12 bases between the two ends. The CDR3 extends over 15 amino acids. CDR3 in amino acids: CASRPPGRSGNTIYF. The CDR3 coding sequence is TGTGCCAGCAGGCCCCCTGGGCGCTCTGGAAACACCATATATTTT.

This chain joins TRBV6-5 and TRBJ1-1, with D tentatively TRBD1 (6 bases). V lost 5 bases, J lost 1 base, and 14 bases lay in between. Germline V gene lookup returns CDR1 MNHEY and CDR2 SVGAGI. This CDR3 region has 15 residues. As DNA, the CDR3 is TGTGCCAGCAGTGACTACGGACAGAAGAACACTGAAGCTTTCTTT. This sequence encodes CASSDYGQKNTEAFF.

The gene calls are TRBV2 and TRBJ1-1; D is possibly TRBD1 (6 bases). Deletions cut 6 bases from V and 3 bases from J, with 17 bases between. The CDR3 length is 15 residues. Germline V lookup: CDR1 SNHLY, CDR2 FYNNEI. CDR3 region: CASSVTGGGDTEAFF. CDR3 coding DNA: TGTGCCAGCAGCGTCACGGGGGGCGGGGACACTGAAGCTTTCTTT.

The V call is TRBV5-4, the J call TRBJ2-7, with D possibly being TRBD1 (6 bases). The V and J ends lost 0 bases and 3 bases respectively, with 7 bases between them. Germline CDR1 and CDR2: SGHNT and YYREEE (reference sequence). The CDR3 covers 13 residues. The CDR3 reads CASSLDRVYEQYF. In DNA form, the CDR3 reads TGTGCCAGCAGCTTGGACAGGGTCTACGAGCAGTACTTC.

The chain links TRBV5-6 to TRBJ1-2; possible D gene TRBD1, 5 bases. The germline V gene encodes CDR1 SGHDT and CDR2 YYEEEE. There are 14 residues in the CDR3. Trimming pared 4 bases from V and 5 bases from J, leaving 15 bases between. CDR3: CASSPEGRRYGYTF. The CDR3 DNA sequence: TGTGCCAGCAGCCCGGAGGGGCGGCGGTATGGCTACACCTTC.

This chain joins TRBV5-1 and TRBJ2-2; 7 bases map to TRBD1. This CDR3 contains 15 residues. From germline, CDR1 is SGHRS and CDR2 YFSETQ. V lost 2 bases and J lost 6; bases outside the gene matches: 7. CDR3 residues: CASSFAQGVAGELFF. The CDR3, as DNA: TGCGCCAGCAGCTTTGCGCAGGGGGTCGCCGGGGAGCTGTTTTTT. The whole variable domain, remainder taken from reference TRBV5-1 and TRBJ2-2, is KAGVTQTPRYLIKTRGQQVTLSCSPISGHRSVSWYQQTPGQGLQFLFEYFSETQRNKGNFPGRFSGRQFSNSRSEMNVSTLELGDSALYLCASSFAQGVAGELFFGEGSRLTVL.

This clone was picked up one time. The chain recombines TRBV7-9 with TRBJ2-7; tentative D call: TRBD2 (6 bases). The CDR3 spans 15 residues. Per germline, CDR1 SEHNR and CDR2 FQNEAQ (reference sequence). Trimming stripped 5 bases from V and 2 bases from J, with 16 bases between. The CDR3: CASSELSGATYEQYF. In DNA form, the CDR3 reads TGTGCCAGCAGCGAACTTAGCGGTGCTACCTACGAGCAGTACTTC.

This clone showed up just once. The V gene is TRBV28, the J gene TRBJ1-6; 11 bases align to TRBD1. Germline V gene sequence: CDR1 MDHEN, CDR2 SYDVKM. V shed 6 bases, J shed 7 bases, and the junction held 5 bases outside the gene matches. The CDR3 totals 15 residues. The CDR3 bases are TGTGCCAGCAGCTACCGGGACAGGGGGAATTCACCCCTCCACTTT. This gives the protein CASSYRDRGNSPLHF.

A few counts support this clone. This sequence joins TRBV5-1 and TRBJ1-3; TRBD1 might be the D (6 bases). The ends were cut back, 0 bases at V and 1 base at J, with 11 bases in the middle. Germline V gives CDR1 SGHRS, CDR2 YFSETQ. This CDR3 region has 16 residues. The CDR3 reads CASSLASTGSGNTIYF. In DNA, the CDR3 is TGCGCCAGCAGCTTGGCCTCTACAGGGTCTGGAAACACCATATATTTT.

The chain joins TRBV18 to TRBJ1-1, with TRBD1 matching 10 bases. Germline assignment: CDR1 KGHSH and CDR2 LQKENI. The V segment lost 5 bases and the J segment 10 bases; nucleotides outside the gene matches: 7. The CDR3 runs to 13 residues. The CDR3 sequence is CASSSGTGELAFF. DNA for the CDR3: TGTGCCAGCTCATCCGGGACAGGGGAGTTAGCTTTCTTT. Together with reference TRBV18 and TRBJ1-1, the CDR3 gives the full variable domain: NAGVMQNPRHLVRRRGQEARLRCSPMKGHSHVYWYRQLPEEGLKFMVYLQKENIIDESGMPKERFSAEFPKEGPSILRIQQVVRGDSAAYFCASSSGTGELAFFGQGTRLTVV.

This clone was seen a single time. V is TRBV6-5 and J is TRBJ2-5; D might be TRBD2 (5 bases). The germline gives CDR1 MNHEY, CDR2 SVGAGI. The V end was cut by 2 bases, the J end by 7 bases, with 8 bases between. CDR3 length equals 12 residues. This CDR3 is CASSYPRGTQYF. The DNA of the CDR3 is TGTGCCAGCAGTTACCCCCGGGGGACCCAGTACTTC.

The chain employs TRBV4-1 and TRBJ2-5; the match to TRBD1 covers 9 bases. From germline, CDR1 is MGHRA and CDR2 YSYEKL. This CDR3 is built from 15 residues. The V gene end was trimmed by 2 bases and the J gene end by 5 bases; junction bases not matched to a gene: 6. The CDR3 coding sequence is TGCGCCAGCAGCCAACTACAGGGGGCGGGGGAGACCCAGTACTTC. Amino acid sequence: CASSQLQGAGETQYF.

The CDR3 here is CASSLGGRAPGELFF. The CDR3 DNA reads as TGTGCCAGCAGCTTGGGTGGGAGGGCCCCCGGGGAGCTGTTTTTT. This rearrangement joins TRBV7-2 to TRBJ2-2; 7 bases agree with TRBD2. CDR1 and CDR2 from the germline V gene are SGHTA and FQGNSA. The V gene end was trimmed by 3 bases and the J gene end by 6 bases; junction bases not matched to a gene: 7. This CDR3 contains 15 residues.

This sequence joins TRBV6-5 and TRBJ2-1; D call uncertain. Trimming pared 4 bases from V and 9 bases from J, leaving 7 bases between. The V gene's germline CDR1 is MNHEY and CDR2 SVGAGI. There are 11 residues in the CDR3. The CDR3 DNA reads as TGTGCCAGCAGTTCCCTAGGTGAGCAGTTCTTC. It translates to CASSSLGEQFF.

The chain carries TRBV7-9 and TRBJ1-1; the D gene is possibly TRBD1 (6 bases). Germline CDR1 is SEHNR and CDR2 is FQNEAQ (reference sequence). V was shortened by 0 bases and J by 8 bases, with 10 bases between the two germline ends. This CDR3 has 13 residues. CDR3 amino acids: CASSLAPGAEAFF. For the CDR3, the DNA is TGTGCCAGCAGCTTAGCGCCAGGGGCGGAAGCTTTCTTT. The whole variable domain, filled in from reference TRBV7-9 and TRBJ1-1, reads DTGVSQNPRHKITKRGQNVTFRCDPISEHNRLYWYRQTLGQGPEFLTYFQNEAQLEKSRLLSDRFSAERPKGSFSTLEIQRTEQGDSAMYLCASSLAPGAEAFFGQGTRLTVV.

The chain uses TRBV4-1 and TRBJ2-5; TRBD2 might be the D (5 bases). V lost 2 bases to trimming and J lost 5 bases, with 12 bases between them. The CDR3 is made up of 14 amino acids. Looked up from germline, CDR1 is MGHRA and CDR2 is YSYEKL. CDR3 sequence: CASSQTGPGETQYF. In nucleotides, the CDR3 is TGCGCCAGCAGCCAAACCGGACCGGGGGAGACCCAGTACTTC.

This clone appeared once. The rearrangement joins TRBV6-5 to TRBJ2-5, with D tentatively TRBD2 (6 bases). This CDR3 region has 14 residues. The germline V gene encodes CDR1 MNHEY and CDR2 SVGAGI. Trimming took 9 bases from V and 3 from J, leaving 17 bases between them. CDR3 sequence reads: CASIRDSPKETQYF. CDR3 nucleotides: TGTGCCAGTATCCGGGACTCCCCCAAAGAGACCCAGTACTTC.

V usage is TRBV2 and J usage is TRBJ1-2, with a tentative D call TRBD1 (5 bases). V lost 3 bases and J lost 0, with 20 bases in between. Germline CDR1 reads SNHLY; CDR2 reads FYNNEI. This CDR3 region has 18 residues. The CDR3 reads CASSDGAAGRLTNYGYTF. DNA for the CDR3: TGTGCCAGCAGTGATGGGGCAGCCGGAAGACTTACTAACTATGGCTACACCTTC.

The V and J genes are TRBV6-5 and TRBJ2-1; a weak D match, TRBD2 (6 bases). This CDR3 region has 15 residues. The germline gives CDR1 MNHEY, CDR2 SVGAGI. V was cut by 1 base and J by 4 bases, with 11 bases left in between. The CDR3 loop is CASSYLGGRYNEQFF. As DNA, the CDR3 is TGTGCCAGCAGTTACTTGGGGGGTCGGTACAATGAGCAGTTCTTC.

The rearrangement links TRBV5-8 to TRBJ2-7; D may be TRBD2 (5 bases). Trimming removed 0 bases from V and 5 bases from J, with 12 bases in between. The CDR3 is made up of 14 amino acids. Per the germline V gene, CDR1 is SGHTS and CDR2 is YDEGEE. The CDR3 loop is CASSLETGVDEQYF. The CDR3 coding sequence is TGTGCCAGCAGCTTGGAAACCGGGGTCGACGAGCAGTACTTC.

In this sample, this clone turned up once. This sequence joins TRBV6-6 and TRBJ2-3; 7 bases are a match to TRBD2. The CDR3 has 14 residues. V lost 2 bases to trimming and J lost 4 bases; unmatched junction nucleotides: 3. The germline V gene encodes CDR1 MNHNY and CDR2 SVGAGI (reference sequence). CDR3 bases: TGTGCCAGCAGTTACGCGGGAGCGGCAGATACGCAGTATTTT. Its protein is CASSYAGAADTQYF.

The V call is TRBV7-9, the J call TRBJ2-1; D is uncertain. CDR1 and CDR2 from the germline V gene are SEHNR and FQNEAQ (reference sequence). The CDR3 runs to 15 residues. Trimming removed 5 bases from V and 7 bases from J, with 18 bases in between. The CDR3 DNA sequence: TGTGCCAGCAGCCCGCCCCGGGTTAGTCCTAATGAGCAGTTCTTC. This gives the protein CASSPPRVSPNEQFF. The complete variable domain, with remaining parts taken from reference TRBV7-9 and TRBJ2-1, reads DTGVSQNPRHKITKRGQNVTFRCDPISEHNRLYWYRQTLGQGPEFLTYFQNEAQLEKSRLLSDRFSAERPKGSFSTLEIQRTEQGDSAMYLCASSPPRVSPNEQFFGPGTRLTVL.

The chain employs TRBV30 and TRBJ2-5; TRBD2 might be the D (6 bases). There are 12 residues in the CDR3. V was shortened by 5 bases and J by 0 bases, with 7 bases between the two germline ends. Germline CDR1 reads GTSNPN; CDR2 reads SVGIG (reference sequence). The CDR3 DNA reads as TGTGCCTGGGGGGGGTACCAAGAGACCCAGTACTTC. Protein sequence: CAWGGYQETQYF.

This chain uses TRBV5-1 with TRBJ2-7; 7 bases align to TRBD2. In germline, CDR1 is SGHRS, CDR2 YFSETQ. The CDR3 has 15 amino acids. With 5 bases clipped from V and 3 bases from J, the junction kept 11 bases outside the gene matches. The CDR3 DNA follows: TGCGCCAGCAGTCGGGGGGTAGGGCGAGACTACGAGCAGTACTTC. This codes for CASSRGVGRDYEQYF.

This chain links TRBV27 with TRBJ2-2; D might be TRBD2 (6 bases). The germline CDR1 and CDR2 sequences are MNHEY and SMNVEV (reference sequence). V shed 6 bases and J shed 4 bases, with 15 bases lying between them. CDR3 length equals 15 residues. The DNA of the CDR3 is TGTGCCAGCAGGGTCGGGGGAGTAAGCACCGGGGAGCTGTTTTTT. This codes for CASRVGGVSTGELFF.

The rearrangement uses TRBV7-2 and TRBJ2-1; TRBD1 is a possible D gene (6 bases). In germline, CDR1 is SGHTA, CDR2 FQGNSA. Between the trimmed V and J ends, which lost 5 bases and 9 bases, there was a span of 17 bases. CDR3 size: 14 residues. The CDR3 region is CASSARWGLSEQFF. The CDR3 DNA reads TGTGCCAGCAGCGCAAGATGGGGGCTTAGTGAGCAGTTCTTC.